This T cell receptor (beta chain) was identified during a study of a mutant IDH1 vaccine in newly diagnosed glioma. Across the whole study: The treated population exhibited a male proportion of roughly 60%, a female proportion of roughly 40%, and a mean age of about 39 years. Previous treatment comprised radiotherapy, temozolomide, or both, mostly both.

Using immunoSEQ multiplex PCR, the repertoire was profiled, and TCRdb retains in-frame clones only, with some absent. Found here are roughly 51,000 clones, 70% to 85% of them singletons; the top ten hold 6% to 8%. With 3 bases removed from V and 5 bases from J, the gap between germline ends came to 10 bases. Germline V gene data show CDR1 as SQVTM and CDR2 as ANQGSEA. The CDR3 is 12 residues long. The count of this clone is one. The antigen is not known. Described time point: week 35, safety follow-up. Vaccine doses each comprised 300 ug of mutant IDH1 20-mer peptide, with topical imiquimod. Study observations and caveats: Changes in the top peripheral T cell clonotypes seemingly had no bearing on pseudoprogression.

Specimen: PBMCs, collected from a glioma patient whose treatment included an IDH1 peptide vaccine. This clonotype originated in a man between 35 and 55 years old with glioma. This rearrangement joins TRBV29-1 to TRBJ2-5, with D hard to call. The CDR3 DNA reads as TGCAGCGTTGAGTACGGGTGGGAGACCCAGTACTTC. Translating it yields CSVEYGWETQYF.